The 30 T cell receptor beta chains below were found in one sample sequenced in a study of T cell responses to AZD1222 COVID-19 vaccine. Profiled with immunoSEQ multiplex PCR; TCRdb holds only in-frame clones, not every one. Of about 150,000 clones listed, approximately 85% are singletons. The material was peripheral blood, obtained on day 0 of AZD1222 vaccination. The origin of the receptors is an adult in good health.

The chain has TRBV3-1 (or the pseudogene TRBV3-2) and TRBJ1-6; D uncertain. Germline loops: CDR1 LGHDT, CDR2 YNNKEL (reference sequence). CDR3 length equals 16 residues. Trimming took off 4 bases at V and 7 bases at J, with 17 bases between the two ends. The CDR3 nucleotides read TGTGCCAGCAGCCGGCTTCTGGGAGGGCAGAATTCACCCCTCCACTTT. Its translation is CASSRLLGGQNSPLHF.

The chain combines TRBV29-1 with TRBJ2-7, with D perhaps matching TRBD1 or TRBD2 (5 bases each). V shed 3 bases and J shed 0 bases, with 6 bases lying between them. From germline, CDR1 is SQVTM and CDR2 ANQGSEA. The CDR3 runs 12 residues. The CDR3 region is CSVEGDSYEQYF. CDR3 bases: TGCAGCGTTGAGGGGGACTCCTACGAGCAGTACTTC.

In this sample, this clone is medium-sized (0.01 to 0.1%). The rearrangement links TRBV12-5 to TRBJ2-1, with 8 bases fitting TRBD2. Germline V gives CDR1 LGHNT, CDR2 FRNRAP. The CDR3 has 13 residues. Losses at the gene ends were 3 bases for V and 9 bases for J; bases not matched to a gene: 4. CDR3 sequence reads: CASGLAGVAEQFF. The CDR3 nucleotides read TGTGCTAGTGGTTTAGCGGGGGTTGCTGAGCAGTTCTTC.

The chain employs TRBV4-2 and TRBJ1-5; 8 bases are a match to TRBD1. The length of the CDR3 is 14 residues. The germline V gene encodes CDR1 LGHNA and CDR2 YNFKEQ. With 8 bases clipped from V and 2 bases from J, the junction kept 5 bases outside the gene matches. CDR3 region: CASGQGAGNQPQHF. For the CDR3, the DNA is TGTGCCAGCGGGCAGGGGGCCGGCAATCAGCCCCAGCATTTT.

This clone came up a few times. The rearrangement uses TRBV4-1 and TRBJ2-1, with a tentative D call TRBD2 (5 bases). Per the germline V gene, CDR1 is MGHRA and CDR2 is YSYEKL. This CDR3 is 15 amino acids long. Between the trimmed V and J ends, which lost 0 bases and 10 bases, there was a span of 16 bases. DNA of the CDR3: TGCGCCAGCAGCCAAGATAGTCCGGGAATTAGGGAGCAGTTCTTC. Translation gives CASSQDSPGIREQFF.

This clone was picked up a small number of times. This chain joins TRBV9 and TRBJ2-1; D might be TRBD1 (6 bases). CDR1 SGDLS and CDR2 YYNGEE come from the germline V gene. Deletions cut 0 bases from V and 6 bases from J, with 13 bases between. The CDR3 is 15 residues long. CDR3 in amino acids: CASSVEGSRGNEQFF. CDR3 nucleotide sequence: TGTGCCAGCAGCGTAGAGGGTAGCAGGGGCAATGAGCAGTTCTTC.

The chain has TRBV5-6 and TRBJ1-1; D is possibly TRBD1 (5 bases). The CDR3 extends over 14 amino acids. V dropped 0 bases and J dropped 11 bases, with 17 bases sitting between them. The germline V gene encodes CDR1 SGHDT and CDR2 YYEEEE. The CDR3 DNA sequence: TGTGCCAGCAGCTTGGGAAGTGGAGCAGGGTGGGCTTTCTTT. This encodes CASSLGSGAGWAFF.

On this clone: This same CDR3 is encoded by further DNA sequences in the sample. The rearrangement uses TRBV7-9 and TRBJ2-5, with D perhaps assigned TRBD1 or TRBD2 (5 bases each). The CDR3 totals 16 residues. Germline V gene lookup returns CDR1 SEHNR and CDR2 FQNEAQ (reference sequence). Trimming took 1 base from V and 2 from J, leaving 14 bases between them. The CDR3 here is CASSLDGGWGQETQYF. CDR3 DNA sequence: TGTGCCAGCAGCTTAGATGGGGGATGGGGTCAAGAGACCCAGTACTTC.

The chain is built from TRBV29-1 and TRBJ1-2; D uncertain. This CDR3 contains 12 residues. Germline assignment: CDR1 SQVTM and CDR2 ANQGSEA. V dropped 4 bases and J dropped 4 bases, with 10 bases sitting between them. The CDR3 is CSVGSESYGYTF. Here the CDR3 DNA reads TGCAGCGTTGGGTCGGAGAGCTATGGCTACACCTTC.

In DNA, the CDR3 is TGTGCCAGTAGTACCTCCTCCGGGACAGCTCTTTATGGCTACACCTTC. It encodes CASSTSSGTALYGYTF. The chain recombines TRBV19 with TRBJ1-2; the match to TRBD1 covers 7 bases. V dropped 4 bases and J dropped 5; count of bases not matched to a gene: 13. The CDR3 covers 16 residues. Per the germline V gene, CDR1 is LNHDA and CDR2 is SQIVND (reference sequence).

The rearrangement joins TRBV11-2 to TRBJ2-1; tentatively, D is TRBD2 (6 bases). CDR1 is SGHAT, CDR2 FQNNGV, per germline. The CDR3 length is 15 residues. Trimming cost V 5 bases and J 9 bases, with 20 bases left between them. The CDR3 bases are TGTGCCAGCAGCCCCACCGACTTCGGGGGTGTTGAGCAGTTCTTC. Amino acids: CASSPTDFGGVEQFF.

This clone has ten or more counts. The V call is TRBV7-9, the J call TRBJ1-5, with 9 bases fitting TRBD1. This CDR3 region has 15 residues. Germline V gives CDR1 SEHNR, CDR2 FQNEAQ (reference sequence). V shed 4 bases, J shed 4 bases, and the junction held 5 bases outside the gene matches. CDR3 residues: CASSSETGGNQPQHF. In nucleotides, the CDR3 is TGTGCCAGCAGCTCCGAGACAGGGGGGAATCAGCCCCAGCATTTT. Together with reference TRBV7-9 and TRBJ1-5, the CDR3 gives the full variable domain: DTGVSQNPRHKITKRGQNVTFRCDPISEHNRLYWYRQTLGQGPEFLTYFQNEAQLEKSRLLSDRFSAERPKGSFSTLEIQRTEQGDSAMYLCASSSETGGNQPQHFGDGTRLSIL.

The chain recombines TRBV18 with TRBJ2-7; 7 nucleotides match TRBD1. V lost 8 bases to trimming and J lost 3 bases; unmatched junction nucleotides: 7. The CDR3 totals 13 residues. Germline CDR1 is KGHSH and CDR2 is LQKENI. In DNA, the CDR3 is TGTGCCAGCGGGACCCGGGACAGCTACGAGCAGTACTTC. It codes for CASGTRDSYEQYF.

This clone was found once. The rearrangement joins TRBV11-2 to TRBJ2-2, with unresolved D. Looked up from germline, CDR1 is SGHAT and CDR2 is FQNNGV. The CDR3 spans 14 residues. Trimming pared 1 base from V and 4 bases from J, leaving 7 bases between. The CDR3 bases are TGTGCCAGCAGCTTAGCCTATTCCACCGGGGAGCTGTTTTTT. Its translation: CASSLAYSTGELFF. Based on the CDR3 plus reference TRBV11-2 and TRBJ2-2, the full variable domain is EAGVAQSPRYKIIEKRQSVAFWCNPISGHATLYWYQQILGQGPKLLIQFQNNGVVDDSQLPKDRFSAERLKGVDSTLKIQPAKLEDSAVYLCASSLAYSTGELFFGEGSRLTVL.

V gene TRBV7-2 combines with J gene TRBJ2-1; TRBD2 aligns across 7 bases. Germline CDR1 and CDR2: SGHTA and FQGNSA. CDR3 length: 15 residues. V lost 5 bases, J lost 2 bases, and 6 bases stayed unmatched. This CDR3 reads CASSALAGAYNEQFF. CDR3 DNA sequence: TGTGCCAGCAGCGCCCTTGCGGGGGCCTACAATGAGCAGTTCTTC.

The V gene is TRBV2, the J gene TRBJ2-3; D is unresolved. The ends were cut back, 5 bases at V and 1 base at J, with 1 base in the middle. The CDR3 sequence is 11 residues long. Germline V CDR1 and CDR2: SNHLY, FYNNEI. In DNA, the CDR3 is TGTGCCAGCAGTCGCACAGATACGCAGTATTTT. Encoded protein: CASSRTDTQYF.

The rearrangement uses TRBV27 and TRBJ1-5, with unresolved D. Germline V CDR1 and CDR2: MNHEY, SMNVEV (reference sequence). The length of the CDR3 is 16 residues. With 0 bases removed from V and 7 bases from J, the gap between germline ends came to 16 bases. CDR3 amino acids: CASSLSAGEATQPQHF. The CDR3 region has the DNA TGTGCCAGCAGTTTATCGGCTGGGGAGGCGACCCAGCCCCAGCATTTT.

By sample share, this clone is medium-sized. The chain is built from TRBV7-8 and TRBJ1-1; TRBD1 is a possible D gene (5 bases). The V and J ends lost 4 bases and 3 bases respectively, with 21 bases between them. Looked up from germline, CDR1 is SGHVS and CDR2 is FQNEAQ. This CDR3 region has 17 residues. CDR3 in DNA: TGTGCCAGCAGCTCCTCCCGGGACCTACTTTGGGACACTGAAGCTTTCTTT. Translating it yields CASSSSRDLLWDTEAFF.

The chain combines TRBV4-2 with TRBJ1-1; D call uncertain. Germline CDR1 and CDR2: LGHNA and YNFKEQ. CDR3 size: 14 residues. Trimming removed 0 bases at V and 2 bases at J, with 7 bases between. The CDR3, as DNA: TGTGCCAGCAGCCAAGAAGGAGGAAACACTGAAGCTTTCTTT. It specifies CASSQEGGNTEAFF.

This chain joins TRBV24-1 and TRBJ1-1, with 8 positions matching TRBD1. This CDR3 is 14 amino acids long. V was clipped by 9 bases and J by 5 bases; unmatched bases: 10. CDR1 is KGHDR and CDR2 is SFDVKD in the germline V gene. The CDR3 is CATWPRGLGTEAFF. The CDR3 DNA reads as TGTGCCACCTGGCCCAGGGGGCTCGGAACTGAAGCTTTCTTT.

The chain recombines TRBV5-1 with TRBJ2-1, with D possibly being TRBD2 (6 bases). Germline lookup yields CDR1 SGHRS and CDR2 YFSETQ. V was pared by 4 bases and J by 8 bases, with 10 bases between. This CDR3 has 12 residues. CDR3 nucleotide sequence: TGCGCCAGCAGCCCGGGACTCGATGAGCAGTTCTTC. It encodes CASSPGLDEQFF.

The V and J genes are TRBV5-1 and TRBJ2-2, with D unresolved. The germline V gene encodes CDR1 SGHRS and CDR2 YFSETQ. Trimming removed 2 bases from V and 2 bases from J, with 7 bases in between. The CDR3 totals 14 residues. Written as DNA, the CDR3 is TGCGCCAGCAGCTTTGTAGTTAACACCGGGGAGCTGTTTTTT. Translating it yields CASSFVVNTGELFF.

CDR3 sequence: CASSLQDSTGGYTF. CDR3 sequence (DNA): TGTGCCAGCAGTCTTCAAGACTCCACCGGGGGCTACACCTTC. The rearrangement uses TRBV28 and TRBJ1-2; D unclear. CDR1 is MDHEN, CDR2 SYDVKM, per germline. Trimming took off 5 bases at V and 8 bases at J, with 18 bases between the two ends. CDR3 length equals 14 residues.

This clone was seen just once. As DNA, the CDR3 is TGTGCCAGCACCTCGACAGGGGAGAACTCTGGAAACACCATATATTTT. Translation: CASTSTGENSGNTIYF. The chain links TRBV28 to TRBJ1-3; TRBD1 aligns across 8 bases. Germline V gives CDR1 MDHEN, CDR2 SYDVKM. This CDR3 has 16 residues. Germline trimming cut 7 bases from V and 0 bases from J; bases unmatched to any gene: 8.

V and J are TRBV6-6 and TRBJ1-2; D unresolved. The CDR3 runs to 13 residues. Germline lookup yields CDR1 MNHNY and CDR2 SVGAGI (reference sequence). V was clipped by 3 bases and J by 6 bases, with 11 bases between them. CDR3 sequence: CASSYLGKDGYTF. The CDR3 DNA reads TGTGCCAGCAGTTATTTAGGGAAGGATGGCTACACCTTC.

Only a few counts were recorded for this clone. The gene calls are TRBV10-3 and TRBJ2-2; 7 bases fit TRBD1. CDR3 length equals 12 residues. In germline, CDR1 is ENHRY, CDR2 SYGVKD. J gave up 8 bases and V 6 bases, and 3 bases lay outside the gene matches. The CDR3 region is CAISQGDGELFF. The DNA for the CDR3 is TGTGCCATCAGCCAGGGGGATGGGGAGCTGTTTTTT.

Points on this clone: At one end the junction does not follow the germline gene, possibly because of a read error. The rearrangement joins TRBV15 to TRBJ2-7; 7 nucleotides line up with TRBD1. CDR3 length equals 13 residues. The germline V gene encodes CDR1 LNHNV and CDR2 YYDKDF (reference sequence). The DNA of the CDR3 is TGTGCCACCAAGCCAACAGGGGAATACGGGCAGTACTTC. Its translation is CATKPTGEYGQYF.

The table lists this clone with a count of one. This chain joins TRBV18 and TRBJ1-5; weak D call: TRBD1 (6 bases). The CDR3 runs to 13 residues. Germline V lookup: CDR1 KGHSH, CDR2 LQKENI. Trimming removed 1 base from V and 8 bases from J, with 9 bases in between. This CDR3 reads CASSPQGGEPQHF. CDR3 nucleotide sequence: TGTGCCAGCTCACCACAGGGGGGAGAGCCCCAGCATTTT.

In its sample, this clone was seen once. DNA for the CDR3: TGTGCCAGCAGCCAAGATGCCAGGGCAACTAATGAAAAACTGTTTTTT. Protein sequence: CASSQDARATNEKLFF. The chain couples TRBV3-1 (or the pseudogene TRBV3-2) to TRBJ1-4, with TRBD1 as a possible D gene (5 bases). The V and J ends lost 0 bases and 0 bases respectively, with 8 bases between them. The CDR3 spans 16 residues. The germline CDR1 and CDR2 sequences are LGHDT and YNNKEL (reference sequence).

The CDR3 here is CAGRTAVPGELFF. The CDR3 DNA sequence: TGTGCCGGACGGACAGCGGTCCCCGGGGAGCTGTTTTTT. The chain is built from TRBV2 and TRBJ2-2; D possibly corresponds to TRBD1 (6 bases). CDR3 length: 13 amino acids. Germline CDR1 reads SNHLY; CDR2 reads FYNNEI. Deletions cut 11 bases from V and 6 bases from J, with 16 bases between.